This T cell receptor beta chain was observed in a study of PD-1 blockade in mismatch repair-deficient tumors. Study information: Enrolled about 2013-2017, patients had progressing, pretreated mismatch repair-deficient cancers of about a dozen types.

Every patient had mismatch repair deficiency by PCR or immunohistochemistry. The CDR3 runs 14 residues. Germline-derived CDR1 and CDR2 are SQVTM and ANQGSEA. The V end was cut by 1 base, the J end by 4 bases, with 13 bases between. The repertoire was sequenced with immunoSEQ multiplex PCR; TCRdb's copy has only in-frame clones and lacks some. The sample lists 100,000 to 150,000 clones, about 85% occurring once. The source was peripheral blood, collected 44 weeks after starting pembrolizumab. The chain has TRBV29-1 and TRBJ2-5; D gene ambiguous. This receptor was identified in an adult with mismatch repair-deficient cancer. The CDR3 here is CSVEGSFGLETQYF. In DNA form, the CDR3 reads TGCAGCGTTGAAGGGAGTTTCGGGCTAGAGACCCAGTACTTC.